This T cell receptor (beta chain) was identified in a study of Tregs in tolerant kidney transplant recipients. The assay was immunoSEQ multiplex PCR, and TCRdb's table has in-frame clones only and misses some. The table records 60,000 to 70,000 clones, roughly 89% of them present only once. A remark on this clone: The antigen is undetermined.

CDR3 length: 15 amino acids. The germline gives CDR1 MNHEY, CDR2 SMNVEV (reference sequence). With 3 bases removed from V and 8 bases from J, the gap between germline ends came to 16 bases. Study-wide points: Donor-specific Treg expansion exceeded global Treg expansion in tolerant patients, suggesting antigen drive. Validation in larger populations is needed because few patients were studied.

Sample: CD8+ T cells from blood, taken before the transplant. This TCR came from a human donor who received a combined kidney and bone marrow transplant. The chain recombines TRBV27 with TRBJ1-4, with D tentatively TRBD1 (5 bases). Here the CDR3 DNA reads TGTGCCAGCAGTTTCTCTGCCAGGGAGGAAGAAAAACTGTTTTTT. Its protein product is CASSFSAREEEKLFF.